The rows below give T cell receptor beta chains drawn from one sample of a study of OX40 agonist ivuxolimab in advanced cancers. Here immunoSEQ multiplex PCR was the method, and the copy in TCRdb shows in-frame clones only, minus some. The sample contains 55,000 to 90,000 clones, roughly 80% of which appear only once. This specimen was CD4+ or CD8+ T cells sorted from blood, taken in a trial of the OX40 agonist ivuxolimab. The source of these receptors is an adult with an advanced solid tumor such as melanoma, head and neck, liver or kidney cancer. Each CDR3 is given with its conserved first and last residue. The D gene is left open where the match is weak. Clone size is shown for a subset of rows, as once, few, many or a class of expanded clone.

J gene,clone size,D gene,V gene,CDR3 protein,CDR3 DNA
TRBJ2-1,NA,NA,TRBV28,CASNGSRRGEQFF,TGTGCCAGCAACGGGTCGCGAAGGGGTGAGCAGTTCTTC
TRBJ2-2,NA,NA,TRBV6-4,CASSDSGLSIGRGTGELFF,TGTGCCAGCAGTGACTCAGGCCTTAGTATAGGCCGGGGCACCGGGGAGCTGTTTTTT
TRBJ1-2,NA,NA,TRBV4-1,CASSQPGGRLGVNYGYTF,TGCGCCAGCAGCCAACCGGGGGGTCGGCTGGGGGTGAACTATGGCTACACCTTC
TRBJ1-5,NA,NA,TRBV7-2,CASSAFEGQPQHF,TGTGCCAGCAGCGCCTTCGAGGGGCAGCCCCAGCATTTT
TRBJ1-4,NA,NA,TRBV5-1,CASSLGGIEEKLFF,TGCGCCAGCAGCTTGGGAGGGATTGAGGAAAAACTGTTTTTT
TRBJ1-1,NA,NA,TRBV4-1,CASSQDGQMNTEAFF,TGCGCCAGCAGCCAAGACGGACAGATGAACACTGAAGCTTTCTTT
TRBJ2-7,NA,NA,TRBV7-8,CASSASGLTYEQYF,TGTGCCAGCAGCGCCAGCGGGCTAACCTACGAGCAGTACTTC
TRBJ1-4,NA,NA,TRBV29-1,CSVGGGTNEKLFF,TGCAGCGTTGGGGGGGGAACTAATGAAAAACTGTTTTTT
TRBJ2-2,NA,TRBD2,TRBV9,CASSTGRLAGGKSPGELFF,TGTGCCAGCAGCACAGGGAGACTAGCGGGGGGAAAAAGTCCCGGGGAGCTGTTTTTT
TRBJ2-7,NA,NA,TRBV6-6,CASSYYDSYEQYF,TGTGCCAGCAGTTATTACGACTCCTACGAGCAGTACTTC
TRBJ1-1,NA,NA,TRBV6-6,CASSYRTEGGTEAFF,TGTGCCAGCAGTTACAGAACGGAAGGGGGCACTGAAGCTTTCTTT
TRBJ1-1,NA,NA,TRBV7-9,CASSQSGTEAFF,TGTGCCAGCAGCCAGAGCGGTACTGAAGCTTTCTTT
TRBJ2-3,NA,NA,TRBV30,CAWSSRALRITTDTQYF,TGTGCCTGGAGTAGTCGGGCCCTGAGAATTACCACAGATACGCAGTATTTT
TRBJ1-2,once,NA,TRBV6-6,CAAGDYGYTF,TGTGCCGCAGGGGACTATGGCTACACCTTC
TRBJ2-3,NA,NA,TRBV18,CASSPRGGTDTQYF,TGTGCCAGCTCACCACGGGGGGGCACAGATACGCAGTATTTT
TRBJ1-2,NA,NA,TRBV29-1,CSAGGGGINYGYTF,TGCAGCGCTGGTGGGGGGGGCATTAACTATGGCTACACCTTC
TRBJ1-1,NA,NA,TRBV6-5,CASKPGYTGTEAFF,TGTGCCAGCAAGCCTGGGTATACGGGCACTGAAGCTTTCTTT
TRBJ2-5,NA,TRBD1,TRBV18,CASSHQGQGYGAQETQYF,TGTGCCAGCTCACACCAGGGACAGGGCTATGGTGCCCAAGAGACCCAGTACTTC
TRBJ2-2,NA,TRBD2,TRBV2,CASLQRGGTGELFF,TGTGCCAGCTTACAGCGGGGCGGCACCGGGGAGCTGTTTTTT
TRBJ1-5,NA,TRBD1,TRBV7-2,CASSLKGGGQPQHF,TGTGCCAGCAGCTTGAAAGGGGGCGGTCAGCCCCAGCATTTT
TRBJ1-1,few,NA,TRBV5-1,CASSKTALMNTEAFF,TGCGCCAGCTCAAAGACAGCCTTAATGAACACTGAAGCTTTCTTT
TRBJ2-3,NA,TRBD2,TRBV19,CASSIDGIAGYTQYF,TGTGCCAGTAGTATAGATGGGATAGCGGGGTATACGCAGTATTTT
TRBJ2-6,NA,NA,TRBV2,CASRRAYGANVLTF,TGTGCCAGCCGAAGGGCCTATGGGGCCAACGTCCTGACTTTC
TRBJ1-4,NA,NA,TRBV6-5,CASSSSREKLFF,TGTGCCAGCAGCTCGTCCCGAGAAAAACTGTTTTTT
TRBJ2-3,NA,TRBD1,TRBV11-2,CASSLAPDRAHTQYF,TGTGCCAGCAGCTTAGCACCGGACAGGGCTCATACGCAGTATTTT
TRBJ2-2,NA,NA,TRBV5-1,CASSLEQNTGELFF,TGCGCCAGCAGCTTGGAACAGAACACCGGGGAGCTGTTTTTT
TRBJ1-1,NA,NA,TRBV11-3,CASSPTVRYLLGVNTEAFF,TGTGCCAGCAGCCCCACTGTGAGGTATCTATTGGGGGTGAACACTGAAGCTTTCTTT
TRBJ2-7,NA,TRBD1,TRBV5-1,CASSPGQGFSVSYEQYF,TGCGCCAGCAGCCCGGGACAGGGCTTTTCCGTTTCCTACGAGCAGTACTTC
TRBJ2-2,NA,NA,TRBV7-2,CASSLKLANTGELFF,TGTGCCAGCAGCTTAAAGCTCGCGAACACCGGGGAGCTGTTTTTT
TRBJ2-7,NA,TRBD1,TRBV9,CASSAGTGGYEQYF,TGTGCCAGCAGCGCAGGGACAGGGGGCTACGAGCAGTACTTC
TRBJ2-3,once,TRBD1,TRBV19,CASTLGDRGSDTQYF,TGTGCCAGTACCCTGGGAGACAGGGGATCAGATACGCAGTATTTT
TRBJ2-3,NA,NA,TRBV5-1,CASSLGDIPNTDTQYF,TGCGCCAGCAGCTTGGGCGATATCCCTAACACAGATACGCAGTATTTT
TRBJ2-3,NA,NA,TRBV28,CASRALDGRQYF,TGTGCCAGCAGAGCACTAGATGGAAGGCAGTATTTT
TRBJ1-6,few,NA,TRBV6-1,CASSERWDPNSPLHF,TGTGCCAGCAGTGAACGGTGGGACCCCAATTCACCCCTCCACTTT
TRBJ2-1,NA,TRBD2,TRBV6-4,CASSDEAGAYNEQFF,TGTGCCAGCAGTGACGAGGCGGGGGCCTACAATGAGCAGTTCTTC
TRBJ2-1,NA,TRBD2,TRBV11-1,CASSYQGLAANNEQFF,TGTGCCAGCAGCTACCAGGGACTAGCGGCAAACAATGAGCAGTTCTTC
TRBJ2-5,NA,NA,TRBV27,CASSTGQIRETQYF,TGTGCCAGCAGTACCGGACAGATTCGAGAGACCCAGTACTTC
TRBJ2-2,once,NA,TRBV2,CASRPGETGELFF,TGTGCCAGCAGGCCGGGAGAAACCGGGGAGCTGTTTTTT
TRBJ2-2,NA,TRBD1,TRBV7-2,CASSLIYYRGRNTGELFF,TGTGCCAGCAGCTTAATATACTACAGGGGGAGGAACACCGGGGAGCTGTTTTTT
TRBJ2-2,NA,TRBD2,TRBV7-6,CASSLQAGANTGELFF,TGTGCCAGCAGTCTACAAGCGGGGGCCAACACCGGGGAGCTGTTTTTT
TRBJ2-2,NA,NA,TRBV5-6,CASRSMGNTGELFF,TGTGCCAGCAGGTCGATGGGGAACACCGGGGAGCTGTTTTTT
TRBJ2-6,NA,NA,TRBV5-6,CASSSRRVHVSGANVLTF,TGTGCCAGCAGCTCCCGTCGGGTACACGTCTCTGGGGCCAACGTCCTGACTTTC
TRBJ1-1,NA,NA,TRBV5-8,CASSRLRIQGLVNPNTEAFF,TGTGCCAGCAGCCGATTAAGGATACAGGGATTAGTCAACCCGAACACTGAAGCTTTCTTT
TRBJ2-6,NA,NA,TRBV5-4,CASSLEGFGANVLTF,TGTGCCAGCAGCTTGGAAGGGTTTGGGGCCAACGTCCTGACTTTC
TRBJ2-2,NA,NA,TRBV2,CASSEQGPTGELFF,TGTGCCAGCAGTGAACAGGGACCCACCGGGGAGCTGTTTTTT
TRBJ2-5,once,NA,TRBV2,CASSEERARAQETQYF,TGTGCCAGCAGTGAAGAGAGGGCCCGGGCCCAAGAGACCCAGTACTTC
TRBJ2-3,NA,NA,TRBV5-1,CASSLASQGKGDTQYF,TGCGCCAGCAGCTTGGCCTCACAGGGAAAAGGGGATACGCAGTATTTT
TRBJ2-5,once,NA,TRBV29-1,CSVESTLARETQYF,TGCAGCGTTGAATCGACCCTAGCTAGAGAGACCCAGTACTTC
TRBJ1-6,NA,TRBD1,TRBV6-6,CASRRDRGGSPLHF,TGTGCCAGCAGAAGGGACAGGGGAGGGTCACCCCTCCACTTT
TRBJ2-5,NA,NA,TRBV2,CASSVSKTQYF,TGTGCCAGCAGTGTGAGTAAGACCCAGTACTTC
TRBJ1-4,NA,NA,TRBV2,CASRQGRNEKLFF,TGTGCCAGCAGACAGGGTAGAAATGAAAAACTGTTTTTT
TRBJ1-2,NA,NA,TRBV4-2,CASSQGLGANGYTF,TGTGCCAGCAGCCAAGGTTTGGGGGCTAACGGCTACACCTTC
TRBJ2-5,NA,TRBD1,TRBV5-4,CASSYRTGTGETQYF,TGTGCCAGCAGCTATCGGACAGGGACAGGGGAGACCCAGTACTTC
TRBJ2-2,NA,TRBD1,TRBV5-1,CASSLVFGDRDVMGDTGELFF,TGCGCCAGCAGCCTGGTTTTTGGGGACAGGGATGTTATGGGAGACACCGGGGAGCTGTTTTTT
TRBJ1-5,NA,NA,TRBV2,CASTAQDHSNQPQHF,TGTGCCAGCACCGCACAGGACCATAGCAATCAGCCCCAGCATTTT